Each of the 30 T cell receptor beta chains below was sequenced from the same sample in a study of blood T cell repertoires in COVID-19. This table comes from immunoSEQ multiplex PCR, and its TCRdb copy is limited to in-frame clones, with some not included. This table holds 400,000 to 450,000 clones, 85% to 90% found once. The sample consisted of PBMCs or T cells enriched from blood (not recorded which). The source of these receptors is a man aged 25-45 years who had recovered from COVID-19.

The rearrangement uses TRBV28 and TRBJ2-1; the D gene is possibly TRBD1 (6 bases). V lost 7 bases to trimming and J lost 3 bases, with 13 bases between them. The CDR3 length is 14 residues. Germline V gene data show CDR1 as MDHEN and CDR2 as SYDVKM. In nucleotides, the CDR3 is TGTGCCAGCACCAGGACAGCGGTCTACAATGAGCAGTTCTTC. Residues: CASTRTAVYNEQFF.

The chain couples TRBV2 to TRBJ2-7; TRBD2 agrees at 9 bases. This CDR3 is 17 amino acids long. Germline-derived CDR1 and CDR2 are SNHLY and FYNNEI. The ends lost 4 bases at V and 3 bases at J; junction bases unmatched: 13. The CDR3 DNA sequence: TGTGCCAGCAGTGGGACTAGCGAAGAAAAAACTATCTACGAGCAGTACTTC. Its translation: CASSGTSEEKTIYEQYF.

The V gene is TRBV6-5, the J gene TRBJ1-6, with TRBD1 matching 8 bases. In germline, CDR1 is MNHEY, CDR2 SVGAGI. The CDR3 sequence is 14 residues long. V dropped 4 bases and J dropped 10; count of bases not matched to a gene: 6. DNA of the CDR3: TGTGCCAGCAGTTTAGACAGGGGAGGATCACCCCTCCACTTT. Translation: CASSLDRGGSPLHF.

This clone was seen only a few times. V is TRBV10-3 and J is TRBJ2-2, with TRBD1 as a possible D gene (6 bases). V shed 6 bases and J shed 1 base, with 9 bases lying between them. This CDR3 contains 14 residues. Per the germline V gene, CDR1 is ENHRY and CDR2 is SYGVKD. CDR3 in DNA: TGTGCCATCAGGTCGACAGGGAACACCGGGGAGCTGTTTTTT. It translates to CAIRSTGNTGELFF.

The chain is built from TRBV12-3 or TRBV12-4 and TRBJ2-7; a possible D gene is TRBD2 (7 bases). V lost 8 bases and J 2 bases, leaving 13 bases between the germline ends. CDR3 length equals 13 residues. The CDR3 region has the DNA TGTGCCAGCGGGGAGGGGGGTCCCTACGAGCAGTACTTC. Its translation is CASGEGGPYEQYF.

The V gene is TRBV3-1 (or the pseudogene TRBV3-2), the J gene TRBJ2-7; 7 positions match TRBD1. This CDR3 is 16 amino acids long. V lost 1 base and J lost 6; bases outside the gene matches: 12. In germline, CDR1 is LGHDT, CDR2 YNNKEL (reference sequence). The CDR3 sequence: CASSQGVGQGVVEQYF. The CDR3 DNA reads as TGTGCCAGCAGCCAAGGGGTAGGTCAGGGGGTCGTCGAGCAGTACTTC.

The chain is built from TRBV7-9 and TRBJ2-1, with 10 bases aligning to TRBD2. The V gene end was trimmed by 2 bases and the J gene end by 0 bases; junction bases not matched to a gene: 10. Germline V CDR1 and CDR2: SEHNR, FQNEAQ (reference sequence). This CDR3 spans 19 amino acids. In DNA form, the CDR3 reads TGTGCCAGCAGCTTACCCGGGACTAGCGCGTCAAGCTCCTACAATGAGCAGTTCTTC. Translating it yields CASSLPGTSASSSYNEQFF. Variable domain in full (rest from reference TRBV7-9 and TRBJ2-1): DTGVSQNPRHKITKRGQNVTFRCDPISEHNRLYWYRQTLGQGPEFLTYFQNEAQLEKSRLLSDRFSAERPKGSFSTLEIQRTEQGDSAMYLCASSLPGTSASSSYNEQFFGPGTRLTVL.

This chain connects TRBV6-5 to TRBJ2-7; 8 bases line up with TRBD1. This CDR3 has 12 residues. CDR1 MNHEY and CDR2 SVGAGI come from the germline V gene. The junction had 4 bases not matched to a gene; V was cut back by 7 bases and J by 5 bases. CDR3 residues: CASKQGANEQYF. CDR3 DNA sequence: TGTGCCAGCAAGCAGGGGGCCAACGAGCAGTACTTC.

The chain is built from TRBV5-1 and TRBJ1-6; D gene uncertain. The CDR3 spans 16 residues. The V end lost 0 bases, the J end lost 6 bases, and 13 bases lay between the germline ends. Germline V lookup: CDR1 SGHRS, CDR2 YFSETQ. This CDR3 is CASSLAGGRINSPLHF. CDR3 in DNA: TGCGCCAGCAGCTTGGCGGGAGGACGCATTAATTCACCCCTCCACTTT.

The CDR3 reads CASSLTGSGYEQYF. CDR3 bases: TGTGCCAGCAGCTTGACAGGGTCTGGCTACGAGCAGTACTTC. The chain links TRBV5-8 to TRBJ2-7; possible D gene TRBD1, 6 bases. Trimming pared 1 base from V and 3 bases from J, leaving 11 bases between. CDR1 and CDR2 from the germline V gene are SGHTS and YDEGEE. This CDR3 spans 14 amino acids.

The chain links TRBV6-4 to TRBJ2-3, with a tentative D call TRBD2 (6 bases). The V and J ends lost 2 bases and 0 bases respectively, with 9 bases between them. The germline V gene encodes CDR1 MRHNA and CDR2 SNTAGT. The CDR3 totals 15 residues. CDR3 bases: TGTGCCAGCAGTGACGGAGGGGCTAGCACAGATACGCAGTATTTT. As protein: CASSDGGASTDTQYF.

The CDR3 is CASSPDRFYGYTF. Here the CDR3 DNA reads TGTGCCAGCAGTCCGGACAGATTCTATGGCTACACCTTC. The V gene is TRBV12-3 or TRBV12-4, the J gene TRBJ1-2; D might be TRBD1 (6 bases). The V end was cut by 5 bases, the J end by 4 bases, with 11 bases between. The CDR3 runs 13 residues.

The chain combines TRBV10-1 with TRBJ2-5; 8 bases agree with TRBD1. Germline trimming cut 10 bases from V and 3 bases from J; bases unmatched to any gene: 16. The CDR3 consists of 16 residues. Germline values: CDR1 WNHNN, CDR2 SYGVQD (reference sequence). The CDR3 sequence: CATISNKPDREETQYF. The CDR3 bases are TGCGCCACCATTTCTAACAAACCGGACAGGGAAGAGACCCAGTACTTC.

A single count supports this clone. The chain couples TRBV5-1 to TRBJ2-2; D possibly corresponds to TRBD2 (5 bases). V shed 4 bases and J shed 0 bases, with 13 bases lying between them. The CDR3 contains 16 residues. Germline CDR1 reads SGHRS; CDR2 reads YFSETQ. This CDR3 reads CASSRDTGANTGELFF. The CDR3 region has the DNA TGCGCCAGCAGCCGAGATACCGGGGCGAACACCGGGGAGCTGTTTTTT.

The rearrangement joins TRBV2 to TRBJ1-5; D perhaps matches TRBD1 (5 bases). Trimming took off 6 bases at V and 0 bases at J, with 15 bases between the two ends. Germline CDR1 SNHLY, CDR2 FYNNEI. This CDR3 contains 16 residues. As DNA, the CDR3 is TGTGCCAGCAGGGGGGGAACAGACTATAGCAATCAGCCCCAGCATTTT. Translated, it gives CASRGGTDYSNQPQHF.

CDR3 nucleotides: TGCGCCAGCAGCTTTAGTGGGGCAACCAGCGGGGAGCTGTTTTTT. Residues: CASSFSGATSGELFF. The chain links TRBV5-1 to TRBJ2-2; tentative D call: TRBD1 (5 bases). The V gene's germline CDR1 is SGHRS and CDR2 YFSETQ. The length of the CDR3 is 15 residues. Trimming took 2 bases from V and 7 from J, leaving 15 bases between them.

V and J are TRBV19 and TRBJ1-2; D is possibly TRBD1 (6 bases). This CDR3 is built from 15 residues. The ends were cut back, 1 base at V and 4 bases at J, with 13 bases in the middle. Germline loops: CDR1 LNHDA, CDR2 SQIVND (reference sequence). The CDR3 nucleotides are TGTGCCAGTAGTATAGCTGGGACAACCCTCTATGGCTACACCTTC. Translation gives CASSIAGTTLYGYTF.

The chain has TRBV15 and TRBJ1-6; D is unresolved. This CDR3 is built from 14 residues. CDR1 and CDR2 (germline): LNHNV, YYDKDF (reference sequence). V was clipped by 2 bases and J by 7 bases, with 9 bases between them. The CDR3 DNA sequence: TGTGCCACCAGCAGACCCGACATGAATTCACCCCTCCACTTT. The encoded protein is CATSRPDMNSPLHF. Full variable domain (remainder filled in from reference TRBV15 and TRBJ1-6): DAMVIQNPRYQVTQFGKPVTLSCSQTLNHNVMYWYQQKSSQAPKLLFHYYDKDFNNEADTPDNFQSRRPNTSFCFLDIRSPGLGDTAMYLCATSRPDMNSPLHFGNGTRLTVT.

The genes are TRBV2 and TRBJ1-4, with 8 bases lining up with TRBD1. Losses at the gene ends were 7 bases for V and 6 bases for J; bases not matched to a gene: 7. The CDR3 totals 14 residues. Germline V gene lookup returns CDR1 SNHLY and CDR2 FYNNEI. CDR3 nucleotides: TGTGCCAGCAATCGACAGGGGAGGGATGAAAAACTGTTTTTT. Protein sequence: CASNRQGRDEKLFF.

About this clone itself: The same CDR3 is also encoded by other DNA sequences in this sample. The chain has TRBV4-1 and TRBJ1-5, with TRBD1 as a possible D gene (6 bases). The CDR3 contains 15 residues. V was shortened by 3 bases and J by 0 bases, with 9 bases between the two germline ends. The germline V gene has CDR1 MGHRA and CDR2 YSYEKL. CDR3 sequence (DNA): TGCGCCAGCAGCCAGGGACACTCTAGCAATCAGCCCCAGCATTTT. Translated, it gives CASSQGHSSNQPQHF.

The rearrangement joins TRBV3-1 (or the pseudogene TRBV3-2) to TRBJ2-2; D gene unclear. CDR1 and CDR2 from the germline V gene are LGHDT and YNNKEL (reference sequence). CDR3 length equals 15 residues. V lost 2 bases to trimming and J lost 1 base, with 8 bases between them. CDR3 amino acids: CASSQLGRNTGELFF. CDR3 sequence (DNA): TGTGCCAGCAGCCAATTGGGCAGGAACACCGGGGAGCTGTTTTTT.

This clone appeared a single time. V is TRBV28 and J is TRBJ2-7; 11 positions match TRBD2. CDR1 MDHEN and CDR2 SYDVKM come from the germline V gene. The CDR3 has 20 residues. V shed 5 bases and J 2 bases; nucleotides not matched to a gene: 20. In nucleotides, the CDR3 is TGTGCCAGCAGTCTCCCCGACAGGGGGGCTAGCGGGAGGCCGACCTACGAGCAGTACTTC. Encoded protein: CASSLPDRGASGRPTYEQYF.

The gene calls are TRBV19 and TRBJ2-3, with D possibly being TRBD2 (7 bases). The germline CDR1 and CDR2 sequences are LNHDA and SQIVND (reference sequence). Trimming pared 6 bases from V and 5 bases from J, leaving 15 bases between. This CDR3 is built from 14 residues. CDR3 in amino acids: CASSRRGARDTQYF. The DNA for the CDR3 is TGTGCCAGTAGCCGACGGGGGGCTCGAGATACGCAGTATTTT.

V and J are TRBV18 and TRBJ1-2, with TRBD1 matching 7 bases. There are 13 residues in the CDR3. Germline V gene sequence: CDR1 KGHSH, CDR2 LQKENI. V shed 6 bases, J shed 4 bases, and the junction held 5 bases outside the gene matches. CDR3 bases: TGTGCCAGCTCCCGGACAGGAACCTATGGCTACACCTTC. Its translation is CASSRTGTYGYTF.

DNA for the CDR3: TGTGCCAGCAGTTTTGCCGGCGGAACCTACGAGCAGTACTTC. Protein sequence: CASSFAGGTYEQYF. The rearrangement uses TRBV6-5 and TRBJ2-7; no clear D. The CDR3 is 14 residues long. Germline assignment: CDR1 MNHEY and CDR2 SVGAGI. Trimming removed 4 bases from V and 2 bases from J, with 12 bases in between.

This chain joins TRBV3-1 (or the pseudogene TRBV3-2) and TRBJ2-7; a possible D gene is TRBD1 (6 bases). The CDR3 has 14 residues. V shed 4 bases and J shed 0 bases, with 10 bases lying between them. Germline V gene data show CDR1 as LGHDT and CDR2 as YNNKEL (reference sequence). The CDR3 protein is CASSPGTLSYEQYF. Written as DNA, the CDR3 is TGTGCCAGCAGCCCCGGGACACTCTCCTACGAGCAGTACTTC.

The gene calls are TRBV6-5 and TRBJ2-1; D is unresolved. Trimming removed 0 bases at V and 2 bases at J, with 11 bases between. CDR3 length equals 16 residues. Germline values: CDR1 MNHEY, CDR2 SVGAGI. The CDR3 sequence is CASSYSILRTYNEQFF. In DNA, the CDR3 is TGTGCCAGCAGTTACTCGATATTGAGGACCTACAATGAGCAGTTCTTC.

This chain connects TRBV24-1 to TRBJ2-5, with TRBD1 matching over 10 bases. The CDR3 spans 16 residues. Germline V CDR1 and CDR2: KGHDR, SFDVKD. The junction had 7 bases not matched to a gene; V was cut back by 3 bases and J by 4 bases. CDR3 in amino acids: CATSDMGQGTGETQYF. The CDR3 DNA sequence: TGTGCCACCAGTGATATGGGACAGGGGACGGGAGAGACCCAGTACTTC.

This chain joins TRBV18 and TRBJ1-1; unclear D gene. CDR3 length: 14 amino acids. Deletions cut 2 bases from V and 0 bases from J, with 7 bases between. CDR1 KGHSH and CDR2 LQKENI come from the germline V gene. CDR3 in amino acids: CASSPDMLNTEAFF. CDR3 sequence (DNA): TGTGCCAGCTCACCAGACATGCTGAACACTGAAGCTTTCTTT. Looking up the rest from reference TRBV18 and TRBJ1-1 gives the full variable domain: NAGVMQNPRHLVRRRGQEARLRCSPMKGHSHVYWYRQLPEEGLKFMVYLQKENIIDESGMPKERFSAEFPKEGPSILRIQQVVRGDSAAYFCASSPDMLNTEAFFGQGTRLTVV.

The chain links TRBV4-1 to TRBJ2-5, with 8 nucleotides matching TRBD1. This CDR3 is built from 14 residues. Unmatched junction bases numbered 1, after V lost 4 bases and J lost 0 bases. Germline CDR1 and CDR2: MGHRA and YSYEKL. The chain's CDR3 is CASSPQGDQETQYF. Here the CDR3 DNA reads TGCGCCAGCAGCCCACAGGGGGACCAAGAGACCCAGTACTTC.